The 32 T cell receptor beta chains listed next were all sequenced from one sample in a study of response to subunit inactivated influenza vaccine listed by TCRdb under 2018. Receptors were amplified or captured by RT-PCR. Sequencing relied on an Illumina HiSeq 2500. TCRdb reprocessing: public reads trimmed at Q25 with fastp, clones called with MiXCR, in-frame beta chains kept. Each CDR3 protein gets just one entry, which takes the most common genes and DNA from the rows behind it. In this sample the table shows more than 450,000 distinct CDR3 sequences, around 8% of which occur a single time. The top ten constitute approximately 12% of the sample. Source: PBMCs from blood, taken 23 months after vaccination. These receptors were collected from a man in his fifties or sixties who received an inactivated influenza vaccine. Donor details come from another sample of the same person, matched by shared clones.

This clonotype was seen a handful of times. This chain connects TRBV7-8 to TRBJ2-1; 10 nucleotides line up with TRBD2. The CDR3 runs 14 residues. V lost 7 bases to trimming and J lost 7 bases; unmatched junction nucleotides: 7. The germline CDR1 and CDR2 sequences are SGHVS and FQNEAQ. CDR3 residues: CASMSGGAWNEQFF. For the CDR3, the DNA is TGTGCCAGCATGAGCGGGGGGGCCTGGAATGAGCAGTTCTTC.

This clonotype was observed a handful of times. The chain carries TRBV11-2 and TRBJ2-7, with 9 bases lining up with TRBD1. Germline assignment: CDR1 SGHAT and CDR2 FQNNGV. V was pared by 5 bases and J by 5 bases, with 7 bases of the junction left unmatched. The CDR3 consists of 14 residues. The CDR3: CASSRGTGLDEQYF. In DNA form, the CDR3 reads TGTGCCAGCAGCAGGGGGACAGGGTTGGACGAGCAGTACTTC.

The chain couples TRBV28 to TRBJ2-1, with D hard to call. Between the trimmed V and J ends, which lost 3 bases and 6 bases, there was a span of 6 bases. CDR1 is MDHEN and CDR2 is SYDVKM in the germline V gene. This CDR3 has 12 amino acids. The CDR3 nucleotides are TGTGCCAGCAGTTTGGTACTCAATGAGCAGTTCTTC. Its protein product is CASSLVLNEQFF.

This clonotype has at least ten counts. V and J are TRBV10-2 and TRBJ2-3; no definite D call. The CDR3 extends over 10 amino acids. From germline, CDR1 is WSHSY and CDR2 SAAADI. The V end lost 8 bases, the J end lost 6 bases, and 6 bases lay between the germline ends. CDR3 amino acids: CASGRDTQYF. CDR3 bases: TGCGCCAGCGGAAGGGATACGCAGTATTTT.

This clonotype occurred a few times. This chain's CDR3 is CSATPPAGWGDNEQFF. The DNA of the CDR3 is TGCAGTGCTACCCCCCCGGCGGGGTGGGGGGACAATGAGCAGTTCTTC. This chain joins TRBV20-1 and TRBJ2-1; D is possibly TRBD2 (6 bases). Trimming stripped 4 bases from V and 5 bases from J, with 21 bases between. Germline V gives CDR1 DFQATT, CDR2 SNEGSKA (reference sequence). CDR3 length: 16 residues.

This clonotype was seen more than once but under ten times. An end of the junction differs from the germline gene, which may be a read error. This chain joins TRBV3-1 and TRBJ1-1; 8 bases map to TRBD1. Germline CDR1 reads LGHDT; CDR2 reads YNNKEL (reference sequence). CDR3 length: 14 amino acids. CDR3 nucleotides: TGTGCCAGCAGCCAAGGGACAGGGAACAATGAAGCTTTCTTT. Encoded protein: CASSQGTGNNEAFF.

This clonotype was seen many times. The CDR3 DNA reads as TGTGCCAGCAGTTTCGACGTGACTAGCGGGAGCACAGATACGCAGTATTTT. Protein product: CASSFDVTSGSTDTQYF. This chain connects TRBV6-5 to TRBJ2-3, with 10 bases identical to TRBD2. V was clipped by 4 bases and J by 0 bases; unmatched bases: 7. Germline CDR1 MNHEY, CDR2 SVGAGI. This CDR3 contains 17 residues.

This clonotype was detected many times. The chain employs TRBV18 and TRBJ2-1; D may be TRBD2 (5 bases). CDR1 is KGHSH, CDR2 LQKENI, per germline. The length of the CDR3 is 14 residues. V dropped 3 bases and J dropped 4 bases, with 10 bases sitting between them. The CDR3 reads CASSPPAGYNEQFF. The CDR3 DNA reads TGTGCCAGCTCACCCCCGGCGGGTTACAATGAGCAGTTCTTC.

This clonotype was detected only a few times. The CDR3 region has the DNA TGCGCCAGCAGCTTGGGACAGGGAGGCATTCAGTACTTC. Its translation: CASSLGQGGIQYF. The chain carries TRBV5-1 and TRBJ2-4; the D gene is possibly TRBD1 (7 bases). V dropped 0 bases and J dropped 9 bases, with 10 bases sitting between them. From germline, CDR1 is SGHRS and CDR2 YFSETQ. The CDR3 runs to 13 residues.

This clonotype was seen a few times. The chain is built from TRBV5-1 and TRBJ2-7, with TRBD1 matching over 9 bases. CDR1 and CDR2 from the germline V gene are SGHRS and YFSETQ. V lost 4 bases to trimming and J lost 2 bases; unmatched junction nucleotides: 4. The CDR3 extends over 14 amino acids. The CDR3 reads CASSGDRATYEQYF. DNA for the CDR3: TGCGCCAGCAGCGGGGACAGGGCAACCTACGAGCAGTACTTC. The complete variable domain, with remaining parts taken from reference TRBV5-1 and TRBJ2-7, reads KAGVTQTPRYLIKTRGQQVTLSCSPISGHRSVSWYQQTPGQGLQFLFEYFSETQRNKGNFPGRFSGRQFSNSRSEMNVSTLELGDSALYLCASSGDRATYEQYFGPGTRLTVT.

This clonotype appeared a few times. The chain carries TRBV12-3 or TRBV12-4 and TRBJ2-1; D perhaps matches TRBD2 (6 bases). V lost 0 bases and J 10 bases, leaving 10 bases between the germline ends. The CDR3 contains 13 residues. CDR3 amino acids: CASSLARAGEQFF. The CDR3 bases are TGTGCCAGCAGTTTAGCGAGGGCGGGAGAGCAGTTCTTC.

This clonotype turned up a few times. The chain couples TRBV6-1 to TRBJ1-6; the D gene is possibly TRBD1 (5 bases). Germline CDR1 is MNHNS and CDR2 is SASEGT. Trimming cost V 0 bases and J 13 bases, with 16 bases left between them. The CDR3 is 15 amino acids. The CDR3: CASSEALGAASPLHF. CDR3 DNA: TGTGCCAGCAGTGAAGCGCTAGGGGCAGCTAGTCCCCTCCACTTT.

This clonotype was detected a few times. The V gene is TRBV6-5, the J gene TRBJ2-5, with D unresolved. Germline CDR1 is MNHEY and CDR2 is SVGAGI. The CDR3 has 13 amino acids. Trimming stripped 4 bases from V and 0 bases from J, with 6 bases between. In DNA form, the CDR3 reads TGTGCCAGCAGTTGGTCATACCAAGAGACCCAGTACTTC. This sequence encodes CASSWSYQETQYF.

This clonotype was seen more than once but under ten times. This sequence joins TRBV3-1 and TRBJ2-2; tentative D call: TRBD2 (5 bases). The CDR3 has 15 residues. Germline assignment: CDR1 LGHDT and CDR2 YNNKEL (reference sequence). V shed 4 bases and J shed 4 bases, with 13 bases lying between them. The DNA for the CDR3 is TGTGCCAGCAGCCCTATACTAGGCCTCACCGGGGAGCTGTTTTTT. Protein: CASSPILGLTGELFF.

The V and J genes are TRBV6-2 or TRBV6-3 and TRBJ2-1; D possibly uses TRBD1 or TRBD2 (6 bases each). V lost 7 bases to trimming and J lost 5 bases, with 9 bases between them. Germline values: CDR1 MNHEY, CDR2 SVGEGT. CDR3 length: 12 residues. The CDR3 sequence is CASTGDNNEQFF. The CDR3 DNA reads TGTGCCAGCACGGGGGACAACAATGAGCAGTTCTTC.

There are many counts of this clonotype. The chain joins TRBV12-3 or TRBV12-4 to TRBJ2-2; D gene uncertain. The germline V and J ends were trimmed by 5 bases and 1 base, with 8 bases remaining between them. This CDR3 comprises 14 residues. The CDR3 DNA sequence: TGTGCCAGCAGTCTTAGGAGGAACACCGGGGAGCTGTTTTTT. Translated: CASSLRRNTGELFF.

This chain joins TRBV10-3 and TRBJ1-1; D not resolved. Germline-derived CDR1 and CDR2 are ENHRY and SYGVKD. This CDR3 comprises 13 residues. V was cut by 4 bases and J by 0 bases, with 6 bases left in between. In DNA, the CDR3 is TGTGCCATCAGTGCCGATTTGAACACTGAAGCTTTCTTT. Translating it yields CAISADLNTEAFF.

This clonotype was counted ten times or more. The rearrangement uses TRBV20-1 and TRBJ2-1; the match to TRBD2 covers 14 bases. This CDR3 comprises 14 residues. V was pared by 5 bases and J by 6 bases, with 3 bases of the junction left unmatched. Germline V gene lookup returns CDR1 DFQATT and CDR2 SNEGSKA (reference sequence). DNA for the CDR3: TGCAGTGCTGCCGGGACTAGCGGGAGCAATGAGCAGTTCTTC. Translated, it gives CSAAGTSGSNEQFF.

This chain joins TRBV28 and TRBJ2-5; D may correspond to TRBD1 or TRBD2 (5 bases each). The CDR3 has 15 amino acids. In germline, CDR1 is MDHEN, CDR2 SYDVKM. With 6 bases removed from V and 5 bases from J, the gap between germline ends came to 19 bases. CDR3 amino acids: CASRGVYRNGETQYF. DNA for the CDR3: TGTGCCAGCAGGGGGGTTTATCGAAATGGGGAGACCCAGTACTTC.

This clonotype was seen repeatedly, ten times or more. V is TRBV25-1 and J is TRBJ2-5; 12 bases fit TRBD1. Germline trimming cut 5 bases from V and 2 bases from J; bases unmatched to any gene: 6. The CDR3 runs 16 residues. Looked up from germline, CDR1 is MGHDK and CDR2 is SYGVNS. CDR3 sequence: CASSLGTGGVQETQYF. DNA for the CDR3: TGTGCCAGCAGTTTGGGGACAGGGGGCGTACAAGAGACCCAGTACTTC.

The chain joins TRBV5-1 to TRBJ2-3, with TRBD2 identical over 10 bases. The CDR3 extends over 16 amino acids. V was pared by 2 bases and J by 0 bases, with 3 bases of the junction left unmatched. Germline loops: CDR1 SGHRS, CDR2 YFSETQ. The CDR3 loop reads CASSLWTSGSTDTQYF. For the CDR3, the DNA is TGCGCCAGCAGCTTATGGACTAGCGGAAGCACAGATACGCAGTATTTT.

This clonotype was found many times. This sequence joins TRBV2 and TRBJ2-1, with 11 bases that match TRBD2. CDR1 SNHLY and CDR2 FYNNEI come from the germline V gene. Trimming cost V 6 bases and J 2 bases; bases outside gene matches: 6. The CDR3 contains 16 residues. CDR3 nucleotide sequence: TGTGCCAGCAGGGAGGGACTAGCGGAAACCTACAATGAGCAGTTCTTC. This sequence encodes CASREGLAETYNEQFF.

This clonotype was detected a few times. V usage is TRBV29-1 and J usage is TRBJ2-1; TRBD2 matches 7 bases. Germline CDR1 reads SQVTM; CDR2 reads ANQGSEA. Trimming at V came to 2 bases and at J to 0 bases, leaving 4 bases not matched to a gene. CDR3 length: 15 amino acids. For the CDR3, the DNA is TGCAGCGTTGAAAAAGGGGAGGGCTCCTACAATGAGCAGTTCTTC. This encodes CSVEKGEGSYNEQFF.

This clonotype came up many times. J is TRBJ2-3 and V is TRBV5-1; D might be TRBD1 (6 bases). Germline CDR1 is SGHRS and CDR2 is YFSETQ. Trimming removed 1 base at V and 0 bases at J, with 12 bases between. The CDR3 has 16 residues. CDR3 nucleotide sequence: TGCGCCAGCAGCTTGTTAGCAGGGGTCAGCACAGATACGCAGTATTTT. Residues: CASSLLAGVSTDTQYF. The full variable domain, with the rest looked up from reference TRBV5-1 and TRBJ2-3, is KAGVTQTPRYLIKTRGQQVTLSCSPISGHRSVSWYQQTPGQGLQFLFEYFSETQRNKGNFPGRFSGRQFSNSRSEMNVSTLELGDSALYLCASSLLAGVSTDTQYFGPGTRLTVL.

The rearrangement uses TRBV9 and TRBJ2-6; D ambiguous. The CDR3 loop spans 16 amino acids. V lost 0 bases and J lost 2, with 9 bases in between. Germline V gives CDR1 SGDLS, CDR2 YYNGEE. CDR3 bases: TGTGCCAGCAGCGTAGTCGACTCGACTGGGGCCAACGTCCTGACTTTC. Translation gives CASSVVDSTGANVLTF.

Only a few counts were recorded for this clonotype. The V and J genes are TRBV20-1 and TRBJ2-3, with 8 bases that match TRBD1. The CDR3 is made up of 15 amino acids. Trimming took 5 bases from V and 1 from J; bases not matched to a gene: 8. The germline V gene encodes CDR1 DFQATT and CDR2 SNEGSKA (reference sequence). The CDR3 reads CSAGYPGGRTDTQYF. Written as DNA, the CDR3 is TGCAGTGCTGGCTACCCAGGGGGCCGCACAGATACGCAGTATTTT.

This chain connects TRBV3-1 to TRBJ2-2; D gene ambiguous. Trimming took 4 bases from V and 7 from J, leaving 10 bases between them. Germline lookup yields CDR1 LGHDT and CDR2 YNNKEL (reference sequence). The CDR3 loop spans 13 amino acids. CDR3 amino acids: CASSLGPLGELFF. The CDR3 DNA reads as TGTGCCAGCAGCCTCGGGCCTCTCGGGGAGCTGTTTTTT.

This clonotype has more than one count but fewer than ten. The CDR3 spells CASSPYRTGSSYEQYF. The CDR3 region has the DNA TGTGCCAGCTCGCCCTACAGGACAGGGAGCTCCTACGAGCAGTACTTC. The chain employs TRBV18 and TRBJ2-7; 8 bases line up with TRBD1. CDR1 and CDR2 (germline): KGHSH, LQKENI. The J segment lost 0 bases and the V segment lost 6 bases, leaving 10 bases of the junction unmatched. The CDR3 totals 16 residues.

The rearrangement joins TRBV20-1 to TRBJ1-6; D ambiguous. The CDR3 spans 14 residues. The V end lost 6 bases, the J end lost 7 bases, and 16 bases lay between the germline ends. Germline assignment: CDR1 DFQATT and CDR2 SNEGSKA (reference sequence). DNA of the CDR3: TGCAGTGCCGAAGATCCCCGACAAAATTCACCCCTCCACTTT. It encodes CSAEDPRQNSPLHF.

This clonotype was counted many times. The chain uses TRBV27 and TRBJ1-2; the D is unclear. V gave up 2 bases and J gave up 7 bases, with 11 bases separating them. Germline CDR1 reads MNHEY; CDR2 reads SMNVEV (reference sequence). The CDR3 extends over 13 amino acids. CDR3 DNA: TGTGCCAGCAGTTTAAAAGGTCGCGGTGGCTACACCTTC. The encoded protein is CASSLKGRGGYTF.

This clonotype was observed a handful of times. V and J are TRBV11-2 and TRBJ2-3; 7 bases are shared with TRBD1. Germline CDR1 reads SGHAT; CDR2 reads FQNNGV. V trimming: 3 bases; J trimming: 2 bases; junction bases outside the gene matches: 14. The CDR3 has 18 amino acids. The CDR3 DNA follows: TGTGCCAGCAGCTTTTCTGGCAGGGGGATTCCCATCACAGATACGCAGTATTTT. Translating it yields CASSFSGRGIPITDTQYF.

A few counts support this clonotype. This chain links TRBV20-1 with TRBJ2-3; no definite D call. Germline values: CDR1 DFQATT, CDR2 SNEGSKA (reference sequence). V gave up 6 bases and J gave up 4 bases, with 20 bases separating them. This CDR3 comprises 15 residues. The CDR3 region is CSAPRTGTTADTQYF. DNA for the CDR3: TGCAGTGCGCCAAGGACCGGCACCACAGCAGATACGCAGTATTTT.